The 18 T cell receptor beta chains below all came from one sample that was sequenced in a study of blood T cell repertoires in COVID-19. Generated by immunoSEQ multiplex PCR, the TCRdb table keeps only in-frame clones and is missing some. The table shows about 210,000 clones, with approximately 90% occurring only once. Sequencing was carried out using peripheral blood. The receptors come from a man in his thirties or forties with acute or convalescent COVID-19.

CDR3 bases: TGTGCCAGCAGCGTAGGGATCCCCAGGGGACCCGGGGCCAACGTCCTGACTTTC. Its protein is CASSVGIPRGPGANVLTF. The rearrangement links TRBV9 to TRBJ2-6, with D possibly matching TRBD1 (6 bases). Per germline, CDR1 SGDLS and CDR2 YYNGEE. This CDR3 contains 18 residues. V was clipped by 0 bases and J by 4 bases, with 17 bases between them.

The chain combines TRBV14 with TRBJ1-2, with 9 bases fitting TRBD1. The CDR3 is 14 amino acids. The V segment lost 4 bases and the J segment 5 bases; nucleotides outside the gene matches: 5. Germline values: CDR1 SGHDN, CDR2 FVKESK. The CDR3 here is CASSRPGTGYGYTF. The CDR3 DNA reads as TGTGCCAGCAGCCGCCCCGGGACAGGGTATGGCTACACCTTC.

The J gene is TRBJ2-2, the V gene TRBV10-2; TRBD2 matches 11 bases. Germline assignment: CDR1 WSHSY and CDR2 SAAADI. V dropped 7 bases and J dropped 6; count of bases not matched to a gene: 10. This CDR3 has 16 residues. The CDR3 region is CASTKLAGDPPGELFF. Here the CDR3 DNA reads TGCGCCAGCACCAAACTAGCGGGGGACCCCCCCGGGGAGCTGTTTTTT.

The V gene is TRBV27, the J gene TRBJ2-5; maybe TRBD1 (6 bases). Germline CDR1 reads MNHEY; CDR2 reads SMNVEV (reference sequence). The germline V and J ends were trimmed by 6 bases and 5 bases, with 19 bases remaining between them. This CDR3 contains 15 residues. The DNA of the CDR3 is TGTGCCAGCAGACGAGAGGACAGATCTTGGGAGACCCAGTACTTC. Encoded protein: CASRREDRSWETQYF.

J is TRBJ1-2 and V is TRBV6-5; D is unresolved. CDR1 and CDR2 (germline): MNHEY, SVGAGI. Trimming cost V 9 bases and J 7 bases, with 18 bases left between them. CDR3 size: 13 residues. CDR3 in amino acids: CASTLSRMVGYTF. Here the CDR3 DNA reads TGTGCCAGTACCCTATCTAGGATGGTTGGCTACACCTTC.

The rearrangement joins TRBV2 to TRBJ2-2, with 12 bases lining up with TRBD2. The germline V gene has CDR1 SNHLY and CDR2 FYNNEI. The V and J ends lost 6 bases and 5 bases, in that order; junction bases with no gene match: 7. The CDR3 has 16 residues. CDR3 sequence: CASRTGLAGRTGELFF. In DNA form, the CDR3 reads TGTGCCAGCAGGACCGGACTAGCGGGAAGGACCGGGGAGCTGTTTTTT.

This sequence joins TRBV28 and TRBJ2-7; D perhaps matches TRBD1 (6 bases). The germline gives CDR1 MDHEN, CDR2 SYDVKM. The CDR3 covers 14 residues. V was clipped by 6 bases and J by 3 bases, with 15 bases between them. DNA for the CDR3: TGTGCCAGCAGACGGAACAGGGATCTCTACGAGCAGTACTTC. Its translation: CASRRNRDLYEQYF. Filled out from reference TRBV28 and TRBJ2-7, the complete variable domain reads DVKVTQSSRYLVKRTGEKVFLECVQDMDHENMFWYRQDPGLGLRLIYFSYDVKMKEKGDIPEGYSVSREKKERFSLILESASTNQTSMYLCASRRNRDLYEQYFGPGTRLTVT.

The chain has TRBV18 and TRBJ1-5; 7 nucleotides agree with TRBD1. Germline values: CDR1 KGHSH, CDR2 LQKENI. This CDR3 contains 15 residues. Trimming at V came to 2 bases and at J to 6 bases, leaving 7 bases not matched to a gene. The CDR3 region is CASSPDYRGTQPQHF. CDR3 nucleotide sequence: TGTGCCAGCTCACCAGACTACAGGGGTACTCAGCCCCAGCATTTT. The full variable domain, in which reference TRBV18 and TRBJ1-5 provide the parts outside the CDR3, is NAGVMQNPRHLVRRRGQEARLRCSPMKGHSHVYWYRQLPEEGLKFMVYLQKENIIDESGMPKERFSAEFPKEGPSILRIQQVVRGDSAAYFCASSPDYRGTQPQHFGDGTRLSIL.

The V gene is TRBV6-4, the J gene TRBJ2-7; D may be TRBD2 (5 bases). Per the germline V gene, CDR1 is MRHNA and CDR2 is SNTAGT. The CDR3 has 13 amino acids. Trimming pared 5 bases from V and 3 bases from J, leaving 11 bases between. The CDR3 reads CASSMYRGYEQYF. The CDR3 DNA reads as TGTGCCAGCAGTATGTACCGGGGCTACGAGCAGTACTTC.

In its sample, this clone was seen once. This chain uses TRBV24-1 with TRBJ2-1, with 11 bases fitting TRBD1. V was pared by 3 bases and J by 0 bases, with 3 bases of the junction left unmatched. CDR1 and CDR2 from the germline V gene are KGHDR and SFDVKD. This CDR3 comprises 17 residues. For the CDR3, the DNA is TGTGCCACCAGTGATCCGGGACAGGGGGGCTCCTACAATGAGCAGTTCTTC. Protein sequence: CATSDPGQGGSYNEQFF.

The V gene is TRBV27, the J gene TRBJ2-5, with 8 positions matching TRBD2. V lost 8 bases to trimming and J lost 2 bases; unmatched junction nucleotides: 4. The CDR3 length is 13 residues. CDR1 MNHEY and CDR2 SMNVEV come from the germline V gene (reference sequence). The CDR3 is CASLGLGQETQYF. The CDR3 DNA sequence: TGTGCCAGCCTGGGACTAGGGCAAGAGACCCAGTACTTC.

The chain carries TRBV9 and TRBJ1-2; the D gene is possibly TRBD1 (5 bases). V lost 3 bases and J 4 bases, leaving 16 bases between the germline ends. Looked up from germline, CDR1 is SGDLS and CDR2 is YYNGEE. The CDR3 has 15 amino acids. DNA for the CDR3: TGTGCCAGCAGCGGGACCACAGGACCGGGCTATGGCTACACCTTC. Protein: CASSGTTGPGYGYTF.

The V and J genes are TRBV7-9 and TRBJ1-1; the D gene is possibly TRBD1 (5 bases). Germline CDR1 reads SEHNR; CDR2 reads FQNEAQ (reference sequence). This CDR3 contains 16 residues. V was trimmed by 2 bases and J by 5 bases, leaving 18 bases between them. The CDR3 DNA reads TGTGCCAGCAGCTTACTTAGGAGCAGGGAAAAGACTGAAGCTTTCTTT. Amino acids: CASSLLRSREKTEAFF.

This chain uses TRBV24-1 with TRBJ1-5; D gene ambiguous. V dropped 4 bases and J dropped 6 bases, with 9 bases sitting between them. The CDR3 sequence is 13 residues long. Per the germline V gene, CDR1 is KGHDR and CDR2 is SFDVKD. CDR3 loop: CATSEKTGQPQHF. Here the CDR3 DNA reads TGTGCCACCAGTGAGAAGACTGGTCAGCCCCAGCATTTT.

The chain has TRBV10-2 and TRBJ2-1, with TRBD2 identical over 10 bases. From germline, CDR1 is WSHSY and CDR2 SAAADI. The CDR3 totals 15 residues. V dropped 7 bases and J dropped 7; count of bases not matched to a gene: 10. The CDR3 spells CASITEAGGVNEQFF. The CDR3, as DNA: TGCGCCAGCATAACGGAAGCGGGAGGGGTAAATGAGCAGTTCTTC.

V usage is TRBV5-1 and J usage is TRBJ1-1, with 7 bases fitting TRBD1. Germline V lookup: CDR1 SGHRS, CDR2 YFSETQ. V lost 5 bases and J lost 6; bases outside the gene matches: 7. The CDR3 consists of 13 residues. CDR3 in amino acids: CASRGSDRAEAFF. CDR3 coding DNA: TGCGCCAGCAGGGGTTCCGACAGGGCTGAAGCTTTCTTT.

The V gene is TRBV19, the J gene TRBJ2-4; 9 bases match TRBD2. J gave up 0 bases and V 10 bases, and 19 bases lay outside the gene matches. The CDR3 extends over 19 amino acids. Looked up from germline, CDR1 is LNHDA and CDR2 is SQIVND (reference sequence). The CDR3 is CATSGRGGRGLLAKNIQYF. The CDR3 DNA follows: TGTGCCACATCCGGGCGGGGGGGCCGAGGACTACTAGCCAAAAACATTCAGTACTTC.

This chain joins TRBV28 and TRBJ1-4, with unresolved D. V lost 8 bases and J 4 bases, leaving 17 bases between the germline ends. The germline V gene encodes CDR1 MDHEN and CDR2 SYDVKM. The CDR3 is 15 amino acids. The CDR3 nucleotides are TGTGCCAGCTTTTCCCGAGGTGCCCTTAATGAAAAACTGTTTTTT. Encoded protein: CASFSRGALNEKLFF. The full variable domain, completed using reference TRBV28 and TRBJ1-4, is DVKVTQSSRYLVKRTGEKVFLECVQDMDHENMFWYRQDPGLGLRLIYFSYDVKMKEKGDIPEGYSVSREKKERFSLILESASTNQTSMYLCASFSRGALNEKLFFGSGTQLSVL.